These 22 T cell receptor beta chains share one sample of origin, sequenced in a study of identical twins. TCRdb used MiXCR to reprocess the 5' RACE reads, holding one entry per CDR3 protein. The table records 1,800,000 or so distinct CDR3 sequences, about 31% of them present only once. Sequencing was performed on cord blood. These receptors all stem from a newborn girl in good health.

The rearrangement links TRBV20-1 to TRBJ2-5, with 9 bases fitting TRBD2. Germline assignment: CDR1 DFQATT and CDR2 SNEGSKA (reference sequence). The J segment lost 4 bases and the V segment lost 6 bases, leaving 6 bases of the junction unmatched. The CDR3 loop spans 13 amino acids. Written as DNA, the CDR3 is TGCAGTGCGGGGCGACTAGCGGCAGAGACCCAGTACTTC. Its protein product is CSAGRLAAETQYF.

The chain couples TRBV20-1 to TRBJ2-1; D is possibly TRBD2 (5 bases). CDR1 is DFQATT, CDR2 SNEGSKA, per germline (reference sequence). This CDR3 contains 12 residues. CDR3 DNA sequence: TGCAGAGCTGGACTGTTCTACAATGAGCAGTTCTTC. Residues: CRAGLFYNEQFF.

This sequence joins TRBV24-1 and TRBJ2-1; tentatively, D is TRBD1 (5 bases). There are 12 residues in the CDR3. V lost 2 bases and J 10 bases, leaving 8 bases between the germline ends. Germline CDR1 is KGHDR and CDR2 is SFDVKD. Here the CDR3 DNA reads TGTGCCACCAGTGATTCAGGGCCCGAGCAGTTCTTC. Its translation is CATSDSGPEQFF.

The chain recombines TRBV12-3 or TRBV12-4 with TRBJ1-1; TRBD1 is a possible D gene (6 bases). V dropped 2 bases and J dropped 6 bases, with 10 bases sitting between them. The CDR3 sequence is 13 residues long. CDR3 in amino acids: CASSLRGHAEAFF. The CDR3 DNA reads TGTGCCAGCAGTTTACGGGGGCATGCTGAAGCTTTCTTT.

This CDR3 is CSASGAAKNIQYF. CDR3 nucleotides: TGCAGTGCTTCGGGGGCAGCCAAAAACATTCAGTACTTC. This chain uses TRBV20-1 with TRBJ2-4; D possibly uses TRBD1 or TRBD2 (6 bases each). V dropped 5 bases and J dropped 0 bases, with 8 bases sitting between them. Germline V gene sequence: CDR1 DFQATT, CDR2 SNEGSKA (reference sequence). CDR3 length: 13 amino acids.

The rearrangement joins TRBV28 to TRBJ2-1; 8 bases fit TRBD2. The DNA end favors TRBJ2-7, so the J call may be wrong. Germline CDR1 is MDHEN and CDR2 is SYDVKM. CDR3 length: 15 amino acids. CDR3 sequence reads: CASSATGTSYNEQYF. The CDR3 nucleotides are TGTGCCAGCAGTGCCACCGGGACTAGTTACAATGAGCAGTACTTC.

This clonotype was observed at least ten times. V is TRBV11-1 and J is TRBJ2-7; 13 nucleotides align to TRBD2. CDR1 is SGHAT, CDR2 FQDESV, per germline (reference sequence). V shed 3 bases, J shed 6 bases, and the junction held 8 bases outside the gene matches. This CDR3 region has 16 residues. DNA of the CDR3: TGTGCCAGCAGCTTGCCGACTAGCGGGGGGTTCGGCGAGCAGTACTTC. Translated, it gives CASSLPTSGGFGEQYF. The variable domain in full, completed from reference TRBV11-1 and TRBJ2-7, reads EAEVAQSPRYKITEKSQAVAFWCDPISGHATLYWYRQILGQGPELLVQFQDESVVDDSQLPKDRFSAERLKGVDSTLKIQPAELGDSAMYLCASSLPTSGGFGEQYFGPGTRLTVT.

A few counts support this clonotype. The CDR3: CASSLGQFHGYTF. CDR3 in DNA: TGTGCCAGCAGTTTGGGGCAATTCCATGGCTACACCTTC. This chain uses TRBV12-3 or TRBV12-4 with TRBJ1-2; D possibly corresponds to TRBD1 (5 bases). The germline V and J ends were trimmed by 3 bases and 6 bases, with 11 bases remaining between them. CDR3 size: 13 residues.

This clonotype was found a few times. The chain couples TRBV28 to TRBJ2-7; TRBD1 aligns across 8 bases. Germline V gives CDR1 MDHEN, CDR2 SYDVKM. The CDR3 loop spans 13 amino acids. Trimming removed 5 bases from V and 5 bases from J; junction bases left unmatched: 5. The CDR3 DNA is TGTGCCAGCAGTGGACAGGGTATCCACGAGCAGTACTTC. This gives the protein CASSGQGIHEQYF. Complete variable domain (other parts from reference TRBV28 and TRBJ2-7): DVKVTQSSRYLVKRTGEKVFLECVQDMDHENMFWYRQDPGLGLRLIYFSYDVKMKEKGDIPEGYSVSREKKERFSLILESASTNQTSMYLCASSGQGIHEQYFGPGTRLTVT.

The chain uses TRBV10-3 and TRBJ2-7; TRBD2 matches at 7 bases. V was pared by 3 bases and J by 3 bases, with 5 bases of the junction left unmatched. The CDR3 has 14 residues. CDR1 and CDR2 (germline): ENHRY, SYGVKD. CDR3 sequence reads: CAISECGGFYEQYF. DNA of the CDR3: TGTGCCATCAGTGAATGCGGGGGTTTCTACGAGCAGTACTTC.

This rearrangement joins TRBV20-1 to TRBJ2-3; no reliable D call. The germline gives CDR1 DFQATT, CDR2 SNEGSKA (reference sequence). The CDR3 extends over 13 amino acids. V lost 3 bases and J 2 bases, leaving 9 bases between the germline ends. Here the CDR3 reads CSASSSNTDTQYF. CDR3 DNA: TGCAGTGCTAGCTCCTCTAACACAGATACGCAGTATTTT.

J is TRBJ2-3 and V is TRBV11-2; 13 positions match TRBD2. The J segment lost 4 bases and the V segment lost 1 base, leaving 17 bases of the junction unmatched. Germline CDR1 reads SGHAT; CDR2 reads FQNNGV. The CDR3 is 21 amino acids. DNA of the CDR3: TGTGCCAGCAGCTTAGGATTAGTGGGACTAGCGGGGTCAAGAACTGCAGATACGCAGTATTTT. This translates into CASSLGLVGLAGSRTADTQYF.

As for this clonotype: A read error may produce the germline difference seen at one junction end. The chain uses TRBV27 and TRBJ2-1; 8 bases align to TRBD2. The CDR3 loop spans 15 amino acids. The germline CDR1 and CDR2 sequences are MNHEY and SMNVEV (reference sequence). CDR3 nucleotides: TGTGCCAGCAGTTTACTAGCGGGCTCCCACAATGAGCGGTTCTTC. It yields the protein CASSLLAGSHNERFF.

The chain couples TRBV10-3 to TRBJ1-5; TRBD1 matches 7 bases. The CDR3 covers 14 residues. The trim removed 3 bases at V and 4 bases at J, leaving 3 bases unmatched. Germline V gene sequence: CDR1 ENHRY, CDR2 SYGVKD. Here the CDR3 DNA reads TGTGCCATCAGTGACATGACAGGGAATCAGCCCCAGCATTTT. Translation: CAISDMTGNQPQHF.

The chain carries TRBV7-8 and TRBJ1-5; 7 positions match TRBD1. The CDR3 has 16 residues. Germline-derived CDR1 and CDR2 are SGHVS and FQNEAQ. Trimming cost V 5 bases and J 3 bases; bases outside gene matches: 10. The CDR3 DNA reads as TGTGCCAGCAGCGTTACAGGGGTTTTCTCCAATCAGCCCCAGCATTTT. Residues: CASSVTGVFSNQPQHF. Full variable domain (rest looked up from reference TRBV7-8 and TRBJ1-5): GAGVSQSPRYKVAKRGQDVALRCDPISGHVSLFWYQQALGQGPEFLTYFQNEAQLDKSGLPSDRFFAERPEGSVSTLKIQRTQQEDSAVYLCASSVTGVFSNQPQHFGDGTRLSIL.

The chain has TRBV19 and TRBJ1-1, with D maybe TRBD1 (5 bases). The CDR3 consists of 17 residues. The germline V gene encodes CDR1 LNHDA and CDR2 SQIVND (reference sequence). Trimming took off 7 bases at V and 0 bases at J, with 21 bases between the two ends. The CDR3 nucleotides are TGTGCCAGTACCCTAGACAGAGATAACCTTATGAACACTGAAGCTTTCTTT. Translation gives CASTLDRDNLMNTEAFF. The entire variable domain, with the rest obtained from reference TRBV19 and TRBJ1-1, is as follows: DGGITQSPKYLFRKEGQNVTLSCEQNLNHDAMYWYRQDPGQGLRLIYYSQIVNDFQKGDIAEGYSVSREKKESFPLTVTSAQKNPTAFYLCASTLDRDNLMNTEAFFGQGTRLTVV.

A few counts support this clonotype. This rearrangement joins TRBV28 to TRBJ2-1; D tentatively fits TRBD1 or TRBD2 (5 bases each). This CDR3 is built from 15 residues. With 11 bases removed from V and 0 bases from J, the gap between germline ends came to 17 bases. Germline V lookup: CDR1 MDHEN, CDR2 SYDVKM. The CDR3 region is CAGRSGDSSYNEQFF. The CDR3 nucleotides read TGTGCCGGGAGAAGCGGTGACAGCTCCTACAATGAGCAGTTCTTC.

The CDR3 DNA follows: TGTGCCAGCAGTGATAGGGTACAGGGGGCTGAAAAACTGTTTTTT. Its protein product is CASSDRVQGAEKLFF. The rearrangement joins TRBV25-1 to TRBJ1-4; 9 bases fit TRBD1. CDR3 length equals 15 residues. Germline lookup yields CDR1 MGHDK and CDR2 SYGVNS. Unmatched junction bases numbered 6, after V lost 3 bases and J lost 7 bases.

In its sample, this clonotype was seen a few times. The chain links TRBV6-2 or TRBV6-3 to TRBJ1-4; 9 bases fit TRBD1. With 2 bases clipped from V and 8 bases from J, the junction kept 6 bases outside the gene matches. This CDR3 region has 15 residues. The germline V gene has CDR1 MNHEY and CDR2 SVGEGT. The CDR3 loop is CASSYRTGGREKLFF. The CDR3 bases are TGTGCCAGCAGTTACCGCACAGGGGGCAGAGAAAAACTGTTTTTT.

This chain connects TRBV5-1 to TRBJ1-6; D possibly corresponds to TRBD1 (6 bases). The CDR3 runs 16 residues. V was clipped by 0 bases and J by 7 bases, with 14 bases between them. The germline V gene has CDR1 SGHRS and CDR2 YFSETQ. The DNA for the CDR3 is TGCGCCAGCAGCTTGGAGGCAGGGGTCGACAATTCACCCCTCCACTTT. This encodes CASSLEAGVDNSPLHF.

The chain recombines TRBV29-1 with TRBJ2-1; TRBD2 might be the D (6 bases). The V gene's germline CDR1 is SQVTM and CDR2 ANQGSEA. Trimming shortened V by 6 bases and J by 5 bases, and 11 bases separated the two germline ends. The CDR3 is 12 residues long. The CDR3 region is CSVGTGHNEQFF. CDR3 nucleotide sequence: TGCAGCGTGGGGACTGGACACAATGAGCAGTTCTTC.

The chain links TRBV10-3 to TRBJ1-5; 8 nucleotides agree with TRBD1. V lost 4 bases and J lost 1; bases outside the gene matches: 3. CDR1 and CDR2 from the germline V gene are ENHRY and SYGVKD. The CDR3 runs to 15 residues. CDR3 loop: CAISGQGMSNQPQHF. CDR3 bases: TGTGCCATCAGTGGACAGGGGATGAGCAATCAGCCCCAGCATTTT.